This T cell receptor beta chain emerged from a study of blood T cell repertoires in COVID-19. This CDR3 contains 14 residues. Trimming stripped 3 bases from V and 7 bases from J, with 10 bases between. CDR1 SNHLY and CDR2 FYNNEI come from the germline V gene. Data came from immunoSEQ multiplex PCR; TCRdb stores just in-frame clones and leaves some out. Of 150,000 to 200,000 clones listed, 65% to 90% are singletons. This chain joins TRBV2 and TRBJ1-6, with D possibly being TRBD1 (5 bases). Sequenced sample: peripheral blood. The sequence was obtained from a man aged 55 to 70 with acute or convalescent COVID-19. The CDR3 DNA sequence: TGTGCCAGCAGTGACCGGGGGACGAATTCACCCCTCCACTTT. Its translation is CASSDRGTNSPLHF.